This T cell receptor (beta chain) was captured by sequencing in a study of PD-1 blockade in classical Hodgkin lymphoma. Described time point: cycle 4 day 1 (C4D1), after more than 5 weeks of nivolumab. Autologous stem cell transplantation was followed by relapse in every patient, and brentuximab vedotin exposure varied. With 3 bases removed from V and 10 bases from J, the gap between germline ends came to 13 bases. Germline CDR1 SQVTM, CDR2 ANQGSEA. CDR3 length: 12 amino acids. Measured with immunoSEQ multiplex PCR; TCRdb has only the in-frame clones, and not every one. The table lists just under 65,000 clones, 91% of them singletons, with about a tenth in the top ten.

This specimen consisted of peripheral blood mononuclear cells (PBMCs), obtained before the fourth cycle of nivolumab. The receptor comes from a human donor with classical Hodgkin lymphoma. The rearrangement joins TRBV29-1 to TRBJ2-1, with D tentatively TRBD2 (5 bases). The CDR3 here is CSVDEGGLEQFF. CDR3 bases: TGCAGCGTTGACGAAGGCGGGCTAGAGCAGTTCTTC.